Presented here are 20 T cell receptor beta chains from one specimen sequenced in a study of blood T cell repertoires in COVID-19. Using immunoSEQ multiplex PCR, the repertoire was profiled, and TCRdb retains in-frame clones only, with some absent. Here the sample spans hundreds of thousands of clones, more than 85% being singletons. The sequenced sample consisted of peripheral blood. The receptors originated from a man in his sixties with COVID-19, enrolled during active disease.

V and J are TRBV5-6 and TRBJ1-6, with D hard to call. Trimming stripped 5 bases from V and 6 bases from J, with 15 bases between. Germline V gene lookup returns CDR1 SGHDT and CDR2 YYEEEE. This CDR3 region has 15 residues. The CDR3 DNA follows: TGTGCCAGCAGGGGGAGAGGACGCTCTAATTCACCCCTCCACTTT. Protein sequence: CASRGRGRSNSPLHF.

This chain joins TRBV29-1 and TRBJ2-7, with D perhaps TRBD2 (5 bases). Looked up from germline, CDR1 is SQVTM and CDR2 is ANQGSEA. CDR3 size: 16 residues. V shed 1 base and J shed 4 bases, with 20 bases lying between them. The CDR3 spells CSVEGPLVEGLYEQYF. The DNA for the CDR3 is TGCAGCGTTGAAGGTCCCCTTGTAGAGGGTCTTTACGAGCAGTACTTC.

This chain connects TRBV6-1 to TRBJ1-5, with a tentative D call TRBD1 (6 bases). The V end lost 0 bases, the J end lost 1 base, and 13 bases lay between the germline ends. The germline gives CDR1 MNHNS, CDR2 SASEGT. CDR3 length: 17 residues. This CDR3 reads CASSEAAQGYSNQPQHF. The DNA for the CDR3 is TGTGCCAGCAGTGAAGCCGCCCAGGGGTACAGCAATCAGCCCCAGCATTTT.

This clone showed up just once. The chain employs TRBV7-8 and TRBJ1-2; the D gene is possibly TRBD1 (6 bases). V was trimmed by 3 bases and J by 3 bases, leaving 14 bases between them. This CDR3 is 15 amino acids long. Germline CDR1 SGHVS, CDR2 FQNEAQ. The DNA of the CDR3 is TGTGCCAGCAGCTTGGGCGCAGGGGTGGACTATGGCTACACCTTC. This encodes CASSLGAGVDYGYTF.

This clone was found once. The rearrangement uses TRBV29-1 and TRBJ2-7; a possible D gene is TRBD2 (5 bases). The CDR3 consists of 14 residues. The germline V gene has CDR1 SQVTM and CDR2 ANQGSEA. V dropped 4 bases and J dropped 0 bases, with 13 bases sitting between them. The CDR3 sequence: CSVALWRASYEQYF. As DNA, the CDR3 is TGCAGCGTTGCCCTGTGGCGGGCCTCCTACGAGCAGTACTTC.

The chain carries TRBV7-2 and TRBJ2-1; TRBD1 might be the D (5 bases). The V gene lost 2 bases and the J gene lost 10 bases, with 18 bases spanning the gap. Germline V CDR1 and CDR2: SGHTA, FQGNSA. This CDR3 has 15 amino acids. The CDR3 region is CASSLRVSLGVEQFF. The CDR3 coding sequence is TGTGCCAGCAGCTTAAGGGTGTCCTTAGGGGTCGAGCAGTTCTTC.

In nucleotides, the CDR3 is TGTGCCAGCAGTCCCCGGGGGAACACTGAAGCTTTCTTT. Translating it yields CASSPRGNTEAFF. The V gene is TRBV6-5, the J gene TRBJ1-1; D is unresolved. The CDR3 length is 13 residues. V shed 5 bases and J shed 1 base, with 8 bases lying between them. Germline loops: CDR1 MNHEY, CDR2 SVGAGI.

In nucleotides, the CDR3 is TGCGCCAGTTCACAGAACACTGAAGCTTTCTTT. Translated, it gives CASSQNTEAFF. This sequence joins TRBV4-1 and TRBJ1-1; D gene unclear. The CDR3 has 11 amino acids. CDR1 and CDR2 from the germline V gene are MGHRA and YSYEKL. Deletions cut 9 bases from V and 1 base from J, with 6 bases between.

This chain connects TRBV7-2 to TRBJ2-3, with D uncertain. Germline V lookup: CDR1 SGHTA, CDR2 FQGNSA. The length of the CDR3 is 11 residues. Deletions cut 4 bases from V and 8 bases from J, with 7 bases between. CDR3 protein: CASSSPSTQYF. For the CDR3, the DNA is TGTGCCAGCAGCTCTCCCAGTACGCAGTATTTT.

In DNA, the CDR3 is TGTGCCAGCAGCTCGGTCCCGGGACAGGGGGCTGAAGCTTTCTTT. Amino acid sequence: CASSSVPGQGAEAFF. The chain employs TRBV7-2 and TRBJ1-1, with TRBD1 matching over 11 bases. The ends lost 4 bases at V and 6 bases at J; junction bases unmatched: 7. The CDR3 runs to 15 residues. From germline, CDR1 is SGHTA and CDR2 FQGNSA. Complete variable domain (other parts from reference TRBV7-2 and TRBJ1-1): GAGVSQSPSNKVTEKGKDVELRCDPISGHTALYWYRQSLGQGLEFLIYFQGNSAPDKSGLPSDRFSAERTGGSVSTLTIQRTQQEDSAVYLCASSSVPGQGAEAFFGQGTRLTVV.

The chain uses TRBV5-4 and TRBJ2-3, with TRBD1 identical over 7 bases. V lost 1 base, J lost 2 bases, and 4 bases stayed unmatched. The germline CDR1 and CDR2 sequences are SGHNT and YYREEE (reference sequence). The CDR3 is 15 residues long. Here the CDR3 DNA reads TGTGCCAGCAGCTTGACGGGACAGACCACAGATACGCAGTATTTT. It is translated as CASSLTGQTTDTQYF.

The rearrangement joins TRBV2 to TRBJ1-1, with D unresolved. V shed 6 bases and J shed 4 bases, with 12 bases lying between them. The CDR3 has 13 residues. Germline CDR1 reads SNHLY; CDR2 reads FYNNEI. This CDR3 reads CASRVPGGTEAFF. CDR3 DNA: TGTGCCAGCAGGGTCCCCGGAGGCACTGAAGCTTTCTTT.

The chain links TRBV5-6 to TRBJ1-2; TRBD1 agrees at 7 bases. Germline loops: CDR1 SGHDT, CDR2 YYEEEE. The CDR3 is 14 residues long. V lost 4 bases, J lost 6 bases, and 9 bases stayed unmatched. CDR3 region: CASSPGTARHGYTF. CDR3 DNA sequence: TGTGCCAGCAGCCCCGGGACAGCGAGGCATGGCTACACCTTC.

The chain carries TRBV9 and TRBJ2-7; a weak D match, TRBD1 (6 bases). CDR1 is SGDLS and CDR2 is YYNGEE in the germline V gene. The germline V and J ends were trimmed by 0 bases and 4 bases, with 17 bases remaining between them. The CDR3 loop spans 16 amino acids. The chain's CDR3 is CASSVGGTGTLYEQYF. CDR3 DNA sequence: TGTGCCAGCAGCGTAGGTGGAACAGGGACCTTGTACGAGCAGTACTTC.

About this clone itself: The junction departs from the called germline gene at one end, perhaps through a read error. The chain links TRBV7-7 to TRBJ2-1; 16 nucleotides agree with TRBD2. This CDR3 region has 20 residues. Per the germline V gene, CDR1 is SSHAT and CDR2 is FNYEAQ (reference sequence). The CDR3 bases are TGTGCTAGCAGCCCCAGCTCCGGGACTAGCGGGGGGGCCCCCTACAATGAGCAGTTCTTC. Translated, it gives CASSPSSGTSGGAPYNEQFF.

This clone has just one count. The rearrangement uses TRBV19 and TRBJ1-1; the D gene is possibly TRBD1 (5 bases). CDR3 size: 14 residues. CDR1 is LNHDA, CDR2 SQIVND, per germline (reference sequence). V lost 1 base, J lost 7 bases, and 13 bases lay in between. DNA for the CDR3: TGTGCCAGTAGTATAGGGCAGGGAATGGGTGAAGCTTTCTTT. Translating gives CASSIGQGMGEAFF.

The chain has TRBV18 and TRBJ1-5; perhaps TRBD1 as D (5 bases). The V end lost 2 bases, the J end lost 7 bases, and 15 bases lay between the germline ends. Germline V CDR1 and CDR2: KGHSH, LQKENI. The length of the CDR3 is 15 residues. CDR3 sequence (DNA): TGTGCCAGCTCACCAATTGAAGGGGTTGGACAGCCCCAGCATTTT. Amino acid sequence: CASSPIEGVGQPQHF.

The rearrangement joins TRBV27 to TRBJ2-1; TRBD1 agrees at 7 bases. CDR3 length: 16 residues. Unmatched junction bases numbered 12, after V lost 5 bases and J lost 5 bases. The germline gives CDR1 MNHEY, CDR2 SMNVEV (reference sequence). In nucleotides, the CDR3 is TGTGCCAGCAGTCTATTTGACAGGGAATGGAACAATGAGCAGTTCTTC. Protein product: CASSLFDREWNNEQFF.

The rearrangement joins TRBV10-2 to TRBJ2-4; a possible D gene is TRBD1 (5 bases). The CDR3 has 15 residues. Germline CDR1 and CDR2: WSHSY and SAAADI. V was cut by 3 bases and J by 2 bases, with 11 bases left in between. CDR3 DNA sequence: TGCGCCAGCAGTGACCCCAGGGCTCCCAAAAACATTCAGTACTTC. As protein: CASSDPRAPKNIQYF.

J is TRBJ2-1 and V is TRBV7-2, with 9 bases identical to TRBD2. CDR1 is SGHTA and CDR2 is FQGNSA in the germline V gene. The CDR3 loop spans 16 amino acids. V trimming: 5 bases; J trimming: 6 bases; junction bases outside the gene matches: 11. CDR3 nucleotide sequence: TGTGCCAGCAGCCTGGGCGGGGGGGGCCGAGGCAATGAGCAGTTCTTC. It yields the protein CASSLGGGGRGNEQFF.